These 20 T cell receptor beta chains came from one sample sequenced in a study of shared clonotypes between healthy human individuals. TCRdb's copy holds only in-frame clones and misses some; the assay was immunoSEQ multiplex PCR. The top ten hold 10% to 15% of the sample, which has about 490,000 clones, less than 80% seen once. The sample was PBMCs. The receptors stem from a woman between 35 and 50 years old in good health. Some clones in this sample may be carry-over from other donors' samples.

This clone was seen a single time. This sequence joins TRBV30 and TRBJ2-3; unclear D gene. This CDR3 region has 12 residues. CDR1 and CDR2 from the germline V gene are GTSNPN and SVGIG (reference sequence). CDR3 sequence: CGAAASTDTQYF. The CDR3 DNA is TGTGGGGCGGCCGCTAGCACAGATACGCAGTATTTT.

The rearrangement links TRBV5-8 to TRBJ2-5, with 11 positions matching TRBD2. Germline-derived CDR1 and CDR2 are SGHTS and YDEGEE. This CDR3 comprises 15 residues. Germline trimming cut 4 bases from V and 4 bases from J; bases unmatched to any gene: 6. The CDR3 DNA follows: TGTGCCAGCAGCCCGCGACTAGCGGGGCGAGAGACCCAGTACTTC. This gives the protein CASSPRLAGRETQYF.

The rearrangement uses TRBV6-5 and TRBJ2-3; 9 positions match TRBD2. CDR1 MNHEY and CDR2 SVGAGI come from the germline V gene. The J segment lost 2 bases and the V segment lost 4 bases, leaving 7 bases of the junction unmatched. The CDR3 has 16 amino acids. CDR3: CASSSYLAGPTDTQYF. The CDR3 DNA reads as TGTGCCAGCAGTTCCTACCTAGCGGGACCCACAGATACGCAGTATTTT.

The chain combines TRBV27 with TRBJ1-4; D is uncertain. The CDR3 consists of 14 residues. Per the germline V gene, CDR1 is MNHEY and CDR2 is SMNVEV (reference sequence). Trimming removed 3 bases from V and 5 bases from J, with 10 bases in between. The CDR3 DNA is TGTGCCAGCAGTTTCGGAAGGACCAATGAAAAACTGTTTTTT. As protein: CASSFGRTNEKLFF.

The table lists this clone with a count of one. Just one base apart from a much larger clone, this may be a read error. Other DNA sequences in the same sample also yield this CDR3. The CDR3 nucleotides read TGCAGCGTTGAAACTGTTGTGGACGAGCAGTACTTC. This translates into CSVETVVDEQYF. The chain recombines TRBV29-1 with TRBJ2-7, with D uncertain. The germline gives CDR1 SQVTM, CDR2 ANQGSEA. V lost 2 bases to trimming and J lost 5 bases, with 10 bases between them. The CDR3 is made up of 12 amino acids.

The V call is TRBV28, the J call TRBJ1-1, with D unclear. Germline V lookup: CDR1 MDHEN, CDR2 SYDVKM. There are 11 residues in the CDR3. Trimming took 3 bases from V and 6 from J, leaving 5 bases between them. Here the CDR3 DNA reads TGTGCCAGCAGTTTTGGGGCTGAAGCTTTCTTT. It translates to CASSFGAEAFF.

The CDR3 loop is CASSVTGRADTQYF. The CDR3, as DNA: TGTGCCAGCAGCGTAACGGGTCGTGCAGATACGCAGTATTTT. The rearrangement links TRBV9 to TRBJ2-3, with no clear D. Germline-derived CDR1 and CDR2 are SGDLS and YYNGEE. The CDR3 length is 14 residues. Deletions cut 1 base from V and 4 bases from J, with 10 bases between.

The J gene is TRBJ2-2, the V gene TRBV7-6; D remains ambiguous. CDR3 size: 14 residues. CDR1 and CDR2 (germline): SGHVS, FNYEAQ. Trimming removed 0 bases at V and 0 bases at J, with 2 bases between. The CDR3 nucleotides read TGTGCCAGCAGCTTAGCACCGAACACCGGGGAGCTGTTTTTT. It specifies CASSLAPNTGELFF.

The chain employs TRBV7-9 and TRBJ2-1; 12 bases are a match to TRBD2. Germline loops: CDR1 SEHNR, CDR2 FQNEAQ (reference sequence). J was trimmed by 7 bases and V by 0 bases; bases with no gene match: 4. CDR3 length: 16 amino acids. CDR3 loop: CASSLARTSGTNEQFF. CDR3 DNA: TGTGCCAGCAGCTTAGCTCGGACTAGCGGGACAAATGAGCAGTTCTTC. Full variable domain (missing parts from reference TRBV7-9 and TRBJ2-1): DTGVSQNPRHKITKRGQNVTFRCDPISEHNRLYWYRQTLGQGPEFLTYFQNEAQLEKSRLLSDRFSAERPKGSFSTLEIQRTEQGDSAMYLCASSLARTSGTNEQFFGPGTRLTVL.

This rearrangement joins TRBV28 to TRBJ1-5; D is possibly TRBD1 (5 bases). CDR3 length equals 14 residues. V was clipped by 3 bases and J by 4 bases, with 10 bases between them. Germline V gives CDR1 MDHEN, CDR2 SYDVKM. The CDR3 nucleotides are TGTGCCAGCAGTTTGACAGCCGAGAATCAGCCCCAGCATTTT. Amino acid sequence: CASSLTAENQPQHF.

This clone was recorded many times. The CDR3 region has the DNA TGTGCCAGCAGCTTAGAGCGGCAGGATACGCAGTATTTT. It specifies CASSLERQDTQYF. This chain uses TRBV11-2 with TRBJ2-3; no clear D gene. V was shortened by 0 bases and J by 6 bases, with 7 bases between the two germline ends. Per germline, CDR1 SGHAT and CDR2 FQNNGV. CDR3 length equals 13 residues.

This chain links TRBV7-2 with TRBJ2-5, with D possibly matching TRBD1 (7 bases). The germline V and J ends were trimmed by 0 bases and 7 bases, with 12 bases remaining between them. Looked up from germline, CDR1 is SGHTA and CDR2 is FQGNSA. This CDR3 comprises 14 residues. CDR3 region: CASSLANRGGTQYF. The CDR3 nucleotides are TGTGCCAGCAGCTTAGCGAACAGGGGAGGGACCCAGTACTTC.

The chain recombines TRBV7-3 with TRBJ1-1, with TRBD1 matching over 7 bases. There are 13 residues in the CDR3. V gave up 6 bases and J gave up 1 base; unmatched junction bases: 2. Germline CDR1 reads SGHTA; CDR2 reads FQGTGA. This CDR3 reads CASSNRGNTEAFF. The CDR3 nucleotides are TGTGCCAGCAGTAACAGGGGGAACACTGAAGCTTTCTTT.

This clone was picked up a small number of times. The CDR3 sequence: CASRDSQLTYEQYF. The DNA for the CDR3 is TGCGCCAGCAGGGACAGCCAACTTACCTACGAGCAGTACTTC. The V gene is TRBV10-2, the J gene TRBJ2-7; D possibly corresponds to TRBD1 (6 bases). Trimming took 6 bases from V and 2 from J, leaving 14 bases between them. This CDR3 is built from 14 residues. Germline CDR1 reads WSHSY; CDR2 reads SAAADI.

The V and J genes are TRBV7-2 and TRBJ2-5, with 11 nucleotides matching TRBD2. Unmatched junction bases numbered 8, after V lost 7 bases and J lost 1 base. The CDR3 contains 16 residues. Germline V lookup: CDR1 SGHTA, CDR2 FQGNSA. CDR3 residues: CASNVLAGVFQETQYF. The CDR3 region has the DNA TGTGCCAGCAACGTACTAGCGGGAGTCTTCCAAGAGACCCAGTACTTC.

This sequence joins TRBV5-3 and TRBJ1-2; no reliable D call. TRBV5-3 is an open reading frame whose function is uncertain. The CDR3 is 16 residues long. V lost 4 bases and J lost 2, with 18 bases in between. The CDR3 bases are TGTGCCAGAAGCACTACCGACCTCAGGCCCAACTATGGCTACACCTTC. This encodes CARSTTDLRPNYGYTF.

V and J are TRBV28 and TRBJ2-7; D is possibly TRBD2 (5 bases). The CDR3 consists of 13 residues. Trimming removed 6 bases at V and 2 bases at J, with 11 bases between. The V gene's germline CDR1 is MDHEN and CDR2 SYDVKM. CDR3 coding DNA: TGTGCCAGCAGCCGGACTCAGCCCTACGAGCAGTACTTC. This encodes CASSRTQPYEQYF.

The rearrangement uses TRBV11-3 and TRBJ2-2; D not certain. The CDR3 consists of 13 residues. V dropped 1 base and J dropped 5 bases, with 5 bases sitting between them. From germline, CDR1 is SGHNT and CDR2 YENEEA. Written as DNA, the CDR3 is TGTGCCAGCAGCTTAGTCCGAACCGGGGAGCTGTTTTTT. This gives the protein CASSLVRTGELFF.

This sequence joins TRBV5-1 and TRBJ2-3; maybe TRBD2 (5 bases). The CDR3 length is 14 residues. Germline V lookup: CDR1 SGHRS, CDR2 YFSETQ. V lost 5 bases, J lost 8 bases, and 18 bases lay in between. For the CDR3, the DNA is TGCGCCAGCAGGGAAGGAGGTAGCGAAAGTACGCAGTATTTT. Its translation is CASREGGSESTQYF.

The chain carries TRBV4-2 and TRBJ1-2; D possibly corresponds to TRBD1 (6 bases). V dropped 3 bases and J dropped 7 bases, with 18 bases sitting between them. Germline assignment: CDR1 LGHNA and CDR2 YNFKEQ. The CDR3 consists of 15 residues. The CDR3 is CASSQGSTGRPGYTF. CDR3 nucleotides: TGTGCCAGCAGCCAGGGCAGTACAGGGCGGCCTGGCTACACCTTC.